A selection of T cell receptor beta chains follows, all from one sample in a study of blood T cell repertoires in COVID-19. Some clones are missing from TCRdb's copy, which holds only in-frame ones; the method was immunoSEQ multiplex PCR. The sample carries approximately 290,000 clones, 80% to 85% recorded once. Input material: peripheral blood. Every receptor here comes from a person aged 65 to 79 with COVID-19, enrolled during active disease. CDR3s include the opening cysteine and the closing phenylalanine or tryptophan. The D gene is left open where the match is weak. The size entry is marked missing in some rows and otherwise reads once, few, many or a size class.

v_gene	j_gene	d_gene	abundance	CDR3nt	CDR3aa
TRBV12-5	TRBJ2-1	TRBD1	-	TGTGCTAGTGGTTCACAGGGGAATGAGCAGTTCTTC	CASGSQGNEQFF
TRBV4-1	TRBJ2-7	-	few	TGCGCCAGCAGCCAAGGGTCGCAGGGGTCCTACGAGCAGTACTTC	CASSQGSQGSYEQYF
TRBV6-6	TRBJ1-1	-	-	TGTGCCATTTCAGGGACAATGAACACTGAAGCTTTCTTT	CAISGTMNTEAFF
TRBV10-3	TRBJ1-6	-	-	TGTGCCATCAGTGTCGGCCAGGGCCCCCTCCACTTT	CAISVGQGPLHF
TRBV6-2/TRBV6-3	TRBJ2-1	-	-	TGTGCCAGCAGTTACGGCAGGGTTCGGGACAATGAGCAGTTCTTC	CASSYGRVRDNEQFF
TRBV6-5	TRBJ1-5	-	-	TGTGCCAGCAGGAAGTACAGGGAATTCAATCAGCCCCAGCATTTT	CASRKYREFNQPQHF
TRBV29-1	TRBJ1-2	-	-	TGCAGCGTTGAAGTCCTCTATGGCTACACCTTC	CSVEVLYGYTF
TRBV15	TRBJ1-5	-	-	TGTGCCACCAGCAGAGGGGGCTTCCCTGGCAATCAGCCCCAGCATTTT	CATSRGGFPGNQPQHF
TRBV30	TRBJ2-1	-	-	TGTGCCTGGAGTTCCCTACTCGATGAGCAGTTCTTC	CAWSSLLDEQFF
TRBV7-9	TRBJ2-7	TRBD1	-	TGTGCCAGCAGCTTCGGCACAGGGGGCTACGAGCAGTACTTC	CASSFGTGGYEQYF
TRBV10-3	TRBJ2-2	-	few	TGTGCCATACAGGGGAACACCGGGGAGCTGTTTTTT	CAIQGNTGELFF
TRBV5-1	TRBJ2-7	TRBD1	-	TGCGCCAGCAGCACAACAGGGGGCGTCTACGAGCAGTACTTC	CASSTTGGVYEQYF
TRBV2	TRBJ2-3	TRBD2	-	TGTGCCAGCAGTTGGACAGAGTCTAGCGGGGGGTGGACAGATACGCAGTATTTT	CASSWTESSGGWTDTQYF
TRBV2	TRBJ2-7	TRBD2	-	TGTGCCAGCAGTCCTCAGGGAGGGCTCGCCTCTTTATACGAGCAGTACTTC	CASSPQGGLASLYEQYF
TRBV6-2/TRBV6-3	TRBJ1-5	-	once	TGTGCCAGCAGTTACTCCCCCCGGGACATCCGCTATAGCAATCAGCCCCAGCATTTT	CASSYSPRDIRYSNQPQHF
TRBV5-1	TRBJ2-1	TRBD1	-	TGCGCCAGCAGCACCGGGACAGGGAAATACAATGAGCAGTTCTTC	CASSTGTGKYNEQFF
TRBV4-2	TRBJ2-1	-	-	TGTGCCAGCAGCCAAGCCCTAGTTTCGCACAATGAGCAGTTCTTC	CASSQALVSHNEQFF
TRBV5-1	TRBJ2-7	-	-	TGCGCCAGCAGCTTGGGGGGCCCCTACGAGCAGTACTTC	CASSLGGPYEQYF
TRBV9	TRBJ2-1	TRBD2	once	TGTGCCAGCAGCGTAGAAAGTAGCGGGAGAGCCTATGAGCAGTTCTTC	CASSVESSGRAYEQFF
TRBV6-5	TRBJ2-6	-	few	TGTGCCAGCAACGGTCTAGCTGGGGCCAACGTCCTGACTTTC	CASNGLAGANVLTF
TRBV7-3	TRBJ2-1	TRBD2	-	TGTGCCAGCAGCTTAGGGCGGGGGTCATACAATGAGCAGTTCTTC	CASSLGRGSYNEQFF
TRBV6-5	TRBJ1-4	-	-	TGTGCCAGCACCACCGACAGGCGTCCTAATGAAAAACTGTTTTTT	CASTTDRRPNEKLFF
TRBV5-8	TRBJ2-2	TRBD1	-	TGTGCCAGCAGCTTCAGGACAGGGAGTTACACCGGGGAGCTGTTTTTT	CASSFRTGSYTGELFF
TRBV30	TRBJ2-3	-	-	TGTGCCTGGAATAGGCTAAGCGGGTTAAGCACAGATACGCAGTATTTT	CAWNRLSGLSTDTQYF
TRBV25-1	TRBJ2-2	-	few	TGTGCCAGCAGTGAATGGAGAGGGGGAACCGGGGAGCTGTTTTTT	CASSEWRGGTGELFF
TRBV12-3/TRBV12-4	TRBJ2-7	-	once	TGTGCCAGCAGCAACCTCGGGGTCTACGAGCAGTACTTC	CASSNLGVYEQYF
TRBV6-4	TRBJ2-6	-	-	TGTGCCAGCAGCCCCCGGGATTCGGCCAACGTCCTGACTTTC	CASSPRDSANVLTF
TRBV9	TRBJ2-2	-	-	TGTGCCAGCAGCGCGGCGGGGTTGGGCGGGGAGCTGTTTTTT	CASSAAGLGGELFF
TRBV12-5	TRBJ2-1	TRBD2	-	TGTGCTAGTGGTTTGGCGACTAGCGGGGGGATCGATGAGCAGTTCTTC	CASGLATSGGIDEQFF
TRBV6-5	TRBJ2-7	TRBD2	-	TGTGCCAGCAGTTTACCTAGCGGGAGGTCCCTAGGCGAGCAGTACTTC	CASSLPSGRSLGEQYF
TRBV5-6	TRBJ2-5	-	few	TGTGCCAGCACCGCCGGGGGTGGCGAGACCCAGTACTTC	CASTAGGGETQYF
TRBV5-1	TRBJ1-2	-	-	TGCGCCAGCAGCTTTACTTCACAGGGAAACTATGGCTACACCTTC	CASSFTSQGNYGYTF